This TCR beta chain was observed in a study of CD8+ T cells in alopecia areata. At the level of the study: Tofacitinib administration persisted for 6 to 18 months, succeeded by 6 months off drug.

Study results and caveats: Sequenced scalp T cells also include alphabeta T cells resident in normal skin. More clonal than normal scalp was lesional scalp, particularly alopecia totalis/universalis.

Turning to this clone: Its antigen is unknown.

The germline CDR1 and CDR2 sequences are SGDLS and YYNGEE. V gave up 4 bases and J gave up 7 bases, with 17 bases separating them. The CDR3 consists of 14 residues. Indicated treatment: oral pan-JAK inhibitor, 5-10 mg twice daily. RNA extraction was followed by reverse transcription into cDNA, which acted as the sequencing template. Only in-frame clones appear in the TCRdb table, and some are missing; sequencing was by immunoSEQ multiplex PCR. The table includes 150,000 to 200,000 clones, around 51% detected once. This chain links TRBV9 with TRBJ2-5; TRBD1 might be the D (6 bases). The receptor was isolated from a human donor with alopecia areata. This specimen consisted of CD8+ T cells sorted from blood, obtained at week 52, from a patient treated with tofacitinib. CDR3 amino acids: CASSPRPGGGTQYF. The CDR3 coding sequence is TGTGCCAGCAGCCCAAGGCCTGGGGGCGGGACCCAGTACTTC.